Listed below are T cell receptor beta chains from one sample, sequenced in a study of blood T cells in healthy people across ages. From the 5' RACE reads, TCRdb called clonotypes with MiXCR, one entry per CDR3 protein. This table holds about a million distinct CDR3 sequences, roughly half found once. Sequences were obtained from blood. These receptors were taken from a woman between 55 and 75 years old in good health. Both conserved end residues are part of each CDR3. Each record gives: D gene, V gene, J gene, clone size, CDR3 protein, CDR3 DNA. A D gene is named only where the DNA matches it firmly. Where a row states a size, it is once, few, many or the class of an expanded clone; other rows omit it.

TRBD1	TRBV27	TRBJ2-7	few	CASSWTGKTYEQYF	TGTGCCAGCAGTTGGACAGGGAAGACCTACGAGCAGTACTTC
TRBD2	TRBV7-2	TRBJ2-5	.	CASSLVVSAGEETQYF	TGTGCCAGCAGCTTAGTAGTATCAGCGGGAGAAGAGACCCAGTACTTC
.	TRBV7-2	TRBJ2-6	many	CASSLVSDSSGANVLTF	TGTGCCAGCAGCTTAGTCTCCGATTCCTCTGGGGCCAACGTCCTGACTTTC
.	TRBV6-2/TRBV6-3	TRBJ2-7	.	CASSYGLPLYEQYF	TGTGCCAGCAGTTACGGTCTGCCATTGTACGAGCAGTACTTC
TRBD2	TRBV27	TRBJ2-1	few	CASSSKTSGRPNNEQFF	TGTGCCAGCAGCTCAAAGACTAGCGGGAGACCGAACAATGAGCAGTTCTTC
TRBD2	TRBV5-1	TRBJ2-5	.	CASSRTSREETQYF	TGCGCCAGCAGCAGGACTAGTAGGGAAGAGACCCAGTACTTC
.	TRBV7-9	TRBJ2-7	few	CASSSAGRTSYEQYF	TGTGCCAGCAGCTCCGCTGGGCGGACCTCCTACGAGCAGTACTTC
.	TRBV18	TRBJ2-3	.	CASSPLGQNTDTQYF	TGTGCCAGCTCACCACTGGGACAAAACACAGATACGCAGTATTTT
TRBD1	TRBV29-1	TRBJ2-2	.	CSVRTGSGAGELFF	TGCAGCGTTCGGACAGGGTCGGGAGCCGGGGAGCTGTTTTTT
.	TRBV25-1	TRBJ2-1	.	CASSQSRQETQFF	TGTGCCAGCAGCCAATCTAGGCAAGAGACCCAGTTCTTC
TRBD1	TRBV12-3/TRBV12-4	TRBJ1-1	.	CASSPRVADRAYNTEAFF	TGTGCCAGCAGCCCCCGGGTAGCGGACAGGGCGTACAACACTGAAGCTTTCTTT
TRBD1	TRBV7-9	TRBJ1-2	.	CASSPTGQQIYGYTF	TGTGCCAGCAGCCCTACGGGACAGCAGATCTATGGCTACACCTTC
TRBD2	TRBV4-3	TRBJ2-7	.	CASSQAVTSGLNYEQYF	TGCGCCAGCAGCCAAGCGGTGACTAGCGGGCTCAACTACGAGCAGTACTTC
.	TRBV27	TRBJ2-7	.	CASRRGRREEQYF	TGTGCCAGCAGGCGCGGAAGGCGAGAGGAGCAGTACTTC
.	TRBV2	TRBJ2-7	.	CASSGSLDGVGQYF	TGTGCCAGCAGTGGTTCACTAGATGGAGTGGGGCAGTACTTC
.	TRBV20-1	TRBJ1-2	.	CSARDPLGRSRYGYTF	TGCAGTGCTAGAGATCCCTTGGGCAGGTCCCGCTATGGCTACACCTTC
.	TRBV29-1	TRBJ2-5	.	CSTVEQGNQETQYF	TGCAGCACCGTAGAGCAGGGCAACCAAGAGACCCAGTACTTC
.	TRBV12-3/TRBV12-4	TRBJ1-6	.	CASSLQGRSPLHF	TGTGCCAGCAGTTTACAGGGACGCTCACCCCTCCACTTT
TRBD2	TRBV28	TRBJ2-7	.	CASSFNIAGVAEQYF	TGTGCCAGCAGTTTCAACATAGCGGGAGTTGCCGAGCAGTACTTC
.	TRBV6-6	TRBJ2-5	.	CASSYSNQETQYF	TGTGCCAGCAGTTACTCTAACCAAGAGACCCAGTACTTC
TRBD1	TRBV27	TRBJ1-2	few	CASPGQGDYGYTF	TGTGCCAGCCCTGGACAGGGGGACTATGGCTACACCTTC
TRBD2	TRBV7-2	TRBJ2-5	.	CASSLGLVVETQYF	TGTGCCAGCAGCTTGGGACTAGTTGTCGAGACCCAGTACTTC
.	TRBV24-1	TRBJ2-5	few	CATSAGFGRGETQYF	TGTGCCACCAGCGCAGGTTTTGGGAGAGGAGAGACCCAGTACTTC
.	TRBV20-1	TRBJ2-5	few	CSASLPGGLTQETQYF	TGCAGTGCTAGCCTACCAGGGGGGCTGACCCAAGAGACCCAGTACTTC
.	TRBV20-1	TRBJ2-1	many	CSARDRQTRGNEQFF	TGCAGTGCTAGAGATCGCCAGACCCGCGGCAATGAGCAGTTCTTC
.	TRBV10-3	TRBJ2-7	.	CAISESQGQNPEQYF	TGTGCCATCAGTGAGTCGCAAGGGCAGAATCCCGAGCAGTACTTC
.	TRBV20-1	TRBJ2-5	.	CSALPRGQETQYF	TGCAGTGCTCTCCCGCGAGGACAAGAGACCCAGTACTTC
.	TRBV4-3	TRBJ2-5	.	CASSQALVQETQYF	TGCGCCAGCAGCCAAGCCCTCGTCCAGGAGACCCAGTACTTC
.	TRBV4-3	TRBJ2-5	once	CASSQDSGGGETQYF	TGCGCCAGCAGCCAAGATTCAGGAGGGGGCGAGACCCAGTACTTC
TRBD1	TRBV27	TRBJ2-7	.	CASSLRGSGQGKVSNYEQYF	TGTGCCAGCAGTCTCAGGGGATCGGGACAGGGTAAAGTCTCGAACTACGAGCAGTACTTC
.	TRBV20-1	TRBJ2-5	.	CSASRAGIEETQYF	TGCAGTGCTAGCCGGGCCGGAATCGAAGAGACCCAGTACTTC
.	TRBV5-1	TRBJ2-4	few	CASSPGGADIQYF	TGCGCCAGCAGCCCAGGGGGGGCGGACATTCAGTACTTC
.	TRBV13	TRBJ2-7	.	CASSLVGQVAYEQYF	TGTGCCAGCAGCTTAGTGGGGCAGGTGGCCTACGAGCAGTACTTC
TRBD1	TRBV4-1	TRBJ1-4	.	CASSQAGTGKEKLFF	TGCGCCAGCAGCCAAGCCGGGACAGGGAAAGAAAAACTGTTTTTT
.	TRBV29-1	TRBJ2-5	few	CSVRGKQETQYF	TGCAGCGTTCGCGGGAAACAAGAGACCCAGTACTTC
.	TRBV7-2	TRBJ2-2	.	CASSLLGGLFTGELFF	TGTGCCAGCAGCTTACTAGGGGGACTGTTCACCGGGGAGCTGTTTTTT
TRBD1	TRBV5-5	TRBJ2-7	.	CASSLEAGQGSYEQYF	TGTGCCAGCAGCTTGGAGGCTGGACAGGGATCCTACGAGCAGTACTTC
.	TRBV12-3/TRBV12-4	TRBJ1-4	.	CASGYEKLFF	TGTGCCAGCGGGTATGAAAAACTGTTTTTT
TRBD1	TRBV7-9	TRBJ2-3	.	CASSKGASGTDTQYF	TGTGCCAGCAGCAAGGGGGCAAGTGGGACAGATACGCAGTATTTT
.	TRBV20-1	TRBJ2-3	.	CSALREPDTQYF	TGCAGTGCCCTCCGGGAGCCAGATACGCAGTATTTT
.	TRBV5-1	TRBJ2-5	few	CASSLEPGLETQYF	TGCGCCAGCAGCTTGGAGCCGGGGTTGGAGACCCAGTACTTC
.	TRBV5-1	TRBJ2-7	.	CASSLEGAGAGYEQYF	TGCGCCAGCAGCTTGGAGGGGGCGGGAGCGGGATACGAGCAGTACTTC
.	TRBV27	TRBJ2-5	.	CVSSSFRHQETQYF	TGTGTCAGCAGTTCCTTCCGGCACCAAGAGACCCAGTACTTC
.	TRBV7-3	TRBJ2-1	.	CASSLSGPDNEQFF	TGTGCCAGCAGCTTAAGCGGCCCCGACAATGAGCAGTTCTTC
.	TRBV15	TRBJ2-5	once	CATRMDPGETQYF	TGTGCCACCAGGATGGATCCGGGGGAGACCCAGTACTTC
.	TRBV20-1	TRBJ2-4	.	CSARLDGSPLEQYF	TGCAGTGCTAGACTGGACGGGAGCCCACTGGAGCAGTACTTC
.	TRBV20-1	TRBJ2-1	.	CSASRGNSYNEQFF	TGCAGTGCTAGTCGCGGTAATTCCTACAATGAGCAGTTCTTC
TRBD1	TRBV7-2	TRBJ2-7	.	CASRSGTGNSYEQYF	TGTGCCAGCAGGTCCGGGACAGGGAACTCCTACGAGCAGTACTTC
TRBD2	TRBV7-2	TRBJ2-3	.	CASSSRTSGSGPDTQYF	TGTGCCAGCAGCTCCCGAACTAGCGGGAGTGGCCCAGATACGCAGTATTTT
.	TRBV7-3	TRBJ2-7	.	CASSLMGGRYEQYF	TGTGCCAGCAGCTTAATGGGGGGACGATACGAGCAGTACTTC
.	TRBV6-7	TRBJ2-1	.	CASMARSYNEQFF	TGTGCCAGTATGGCTCGCTCCTACAATGAGCAGTTCTTC